Reported below is one TCR beta chain. This sample was taken from a study of blood T cell repertoires in COVID-19. The method was immunoSEQ multiplex PCR; TCRdb's version includes in-frame clones alone and lacks a portion of them. The repertoire consists of around 200,000 clones, with about 90% occurring once and the leading ten covering roughly 2.4%. Sequences were obtained from peripheral blood. The TCR originated in a woman aged 50 to 60 with acute or convalescent COVID-19.

The CDR3 coding sequence is TGTGCCAGCAGTTTATTCCCGGGTAACAGATTCAGCAGCGGCCAAGAGACCCAGTACTTC. It codes for CASSLFPGNRFSSGQETQYF. This chain connects TRBV27 to TRBJ2-5; possible D gene TRBD2, 5 bases. Trimming took 1 base from V and 1 from J, leaving 25 bases between them. Germline CDR1 reads MNHEY; CDR2 reads SMNVEV (reference sequence). The CDR3 extends over 20 amino acids.